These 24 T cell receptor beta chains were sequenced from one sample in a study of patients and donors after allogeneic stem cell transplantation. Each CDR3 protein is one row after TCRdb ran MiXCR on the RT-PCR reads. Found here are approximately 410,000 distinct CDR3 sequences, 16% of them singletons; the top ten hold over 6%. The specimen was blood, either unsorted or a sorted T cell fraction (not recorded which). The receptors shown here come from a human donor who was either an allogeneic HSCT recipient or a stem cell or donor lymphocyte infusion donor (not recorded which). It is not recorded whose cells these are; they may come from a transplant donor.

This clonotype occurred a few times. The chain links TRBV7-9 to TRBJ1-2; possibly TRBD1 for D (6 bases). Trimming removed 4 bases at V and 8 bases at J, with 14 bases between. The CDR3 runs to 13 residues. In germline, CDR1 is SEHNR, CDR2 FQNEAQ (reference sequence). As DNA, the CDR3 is TGTGCCAGCAGCTGGGGGGGGCTTGAAGGCTACACCTTC. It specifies CASSWGGLEGYTF.

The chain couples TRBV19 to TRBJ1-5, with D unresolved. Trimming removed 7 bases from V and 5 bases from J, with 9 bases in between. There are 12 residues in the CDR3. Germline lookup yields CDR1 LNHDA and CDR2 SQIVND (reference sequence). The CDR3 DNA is TGTGCCAGTATTGGGGAATATCAGCCCCAGCATTTT. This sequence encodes CASIGEYQPQHF.

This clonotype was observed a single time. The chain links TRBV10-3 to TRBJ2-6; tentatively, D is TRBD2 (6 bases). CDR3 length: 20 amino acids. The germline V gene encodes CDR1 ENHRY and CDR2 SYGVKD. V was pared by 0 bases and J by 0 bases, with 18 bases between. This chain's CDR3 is CAISESFHVRGSSGANVLTF. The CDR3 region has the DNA TGTGCCATCAGTGAGTCGTTCCACGTACGGGGGAGCTCTGGGGCCAACGTCCTGACTTTC.

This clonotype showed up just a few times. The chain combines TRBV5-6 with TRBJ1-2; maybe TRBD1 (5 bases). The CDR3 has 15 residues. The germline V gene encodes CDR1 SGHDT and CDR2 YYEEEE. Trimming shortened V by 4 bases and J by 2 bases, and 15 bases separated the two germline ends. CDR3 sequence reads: CASSQKIKGNYGYTF. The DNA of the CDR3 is TGTGCCAGCAGCCAGAAAATCAAGGGGAACTATGGCTACACCTTC. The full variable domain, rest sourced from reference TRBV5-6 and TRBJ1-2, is DAGVTQSPTHLIKTRGQQVTLRCSPKSGHDTVSWYQQALGQGPQFIFQYYEEEERQRGNFPDRFSGHQFPNYSSELNVNALLLGDSALYLCASSQKIKGNYGYTFGSGTRLTVV.

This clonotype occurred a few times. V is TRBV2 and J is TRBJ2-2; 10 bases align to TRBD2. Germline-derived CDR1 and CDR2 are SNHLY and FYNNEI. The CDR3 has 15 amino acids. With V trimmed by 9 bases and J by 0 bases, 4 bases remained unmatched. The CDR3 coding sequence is TGTGCCAGAAAAACTAGCGGGGCGAACACCGGGGAGCTGTTTTTT. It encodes CARKTSGANTGELFF.

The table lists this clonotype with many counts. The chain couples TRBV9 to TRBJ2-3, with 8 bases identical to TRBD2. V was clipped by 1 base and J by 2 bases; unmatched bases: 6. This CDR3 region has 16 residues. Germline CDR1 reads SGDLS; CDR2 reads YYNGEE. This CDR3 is CASSVFRGGLTDTQYF. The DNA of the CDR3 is TGTGCCAGCAGCGTATTCCGGGGGGGCCTCACAGATACGCAGTATTTT.

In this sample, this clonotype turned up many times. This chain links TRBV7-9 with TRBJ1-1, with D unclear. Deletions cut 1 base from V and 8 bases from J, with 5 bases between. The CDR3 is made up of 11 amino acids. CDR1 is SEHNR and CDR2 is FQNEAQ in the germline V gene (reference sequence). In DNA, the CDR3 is TGTGCCAGCAGCTTAGGAGGGGAAGCTTTCTTT. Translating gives CASSLGGEAFF.

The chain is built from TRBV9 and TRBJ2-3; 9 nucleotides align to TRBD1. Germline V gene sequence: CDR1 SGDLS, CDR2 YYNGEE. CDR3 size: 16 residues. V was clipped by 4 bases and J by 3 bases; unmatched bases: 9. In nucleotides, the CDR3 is TGTGCCAGCAGCTCCACCTCACAGGGGGCGACAGATACGCAGTATTTT. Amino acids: CASSSTSQGATDTQYF.

CDR3 bases: TGCGCCAGCAGCCAAGATCGCGGGCAGGGATCTTACAATGAGCAGTTCTTC. Its translation: CASSQDRGQGSYNEQFF. The chain uses TRBV4-3 and TRBJ2-1; D is perhaps TRBD1 or TRBD2 (5 bases each). V shed 0 bases and J shed 4 bases, with 16 bases lying between them. CDR1 is LGHNA and CDR2 is YSLEER in the germline V gene. The CDR3 contains 17 residues.

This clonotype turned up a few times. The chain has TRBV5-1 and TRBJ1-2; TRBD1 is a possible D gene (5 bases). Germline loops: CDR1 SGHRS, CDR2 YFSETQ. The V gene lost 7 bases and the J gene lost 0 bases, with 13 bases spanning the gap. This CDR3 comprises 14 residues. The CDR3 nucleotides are TGCGCCAGCCGCCTTTGGGGGACTAACTATGGCTACACCTTC. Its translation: CASRLWGTNYGYTF.

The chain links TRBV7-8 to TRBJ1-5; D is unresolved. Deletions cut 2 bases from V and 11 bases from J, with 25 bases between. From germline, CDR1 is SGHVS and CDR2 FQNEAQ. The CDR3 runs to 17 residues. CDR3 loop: CASSLYPPGSSVEAQHF. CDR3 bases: TGTGCCAGCAGCTTATACCCCCCGGGATCCTCGGTTGAGGCCCAGCATTTT.

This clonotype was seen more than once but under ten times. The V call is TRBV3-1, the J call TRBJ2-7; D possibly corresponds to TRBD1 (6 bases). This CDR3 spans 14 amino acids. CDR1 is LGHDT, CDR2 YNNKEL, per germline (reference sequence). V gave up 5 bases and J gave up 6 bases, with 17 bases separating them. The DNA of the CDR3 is TGTGCCAGCAGCTCCCGGGACATCCCCCGCGAGCAGTACTTC. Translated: CASSSRDIPREQYF.

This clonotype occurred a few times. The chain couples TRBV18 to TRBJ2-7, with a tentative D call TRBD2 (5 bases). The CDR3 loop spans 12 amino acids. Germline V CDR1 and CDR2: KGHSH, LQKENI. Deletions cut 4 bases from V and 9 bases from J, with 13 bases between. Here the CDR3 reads CASSLDGSVQYF. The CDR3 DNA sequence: TGTGCCAGCTCACTTGATGGTAGCGTGCAGTACTTC.

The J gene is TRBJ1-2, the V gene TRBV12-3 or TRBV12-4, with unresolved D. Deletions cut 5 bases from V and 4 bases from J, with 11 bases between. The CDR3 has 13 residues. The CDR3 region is CASSPLVGYGYTF. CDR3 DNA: TGTGCCAGCAGTCCCCTGGTAGGCTATGGCTACACCTTC.

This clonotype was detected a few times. CDR3 sequence reads: CASSLVQGGEPQHF. DNA for the CDR3: TGCGCCAGCAGCTTGGTTCAGGGGGGAGAGCCCCAGCATTTT. The chain links TRBV5-1 to TRBJ1-5, with TRBD1 matching over 7 bases. Trimming cost V 0 bases and J 8 bases; bases outside gene matches: 5. The CDR3 is made up of 14 amino acids. Germline V CDR1 and CDR2: SGHRS, YFSETQ.

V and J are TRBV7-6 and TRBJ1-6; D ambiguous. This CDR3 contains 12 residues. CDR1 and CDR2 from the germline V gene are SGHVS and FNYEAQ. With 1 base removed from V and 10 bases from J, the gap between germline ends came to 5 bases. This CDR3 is CASSLVGSPLHF. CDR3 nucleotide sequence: TGTGCCAGCAGCTTAGTCGGGTCACCCCTCCACTTT.

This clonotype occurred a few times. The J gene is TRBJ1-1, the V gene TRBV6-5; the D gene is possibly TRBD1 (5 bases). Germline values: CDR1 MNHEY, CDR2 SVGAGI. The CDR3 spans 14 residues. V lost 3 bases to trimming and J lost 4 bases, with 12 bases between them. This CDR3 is CASSYETGRTEAFF. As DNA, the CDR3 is TGTGCCAGCAGTTATGAAACAGGCCGCACTGAAGCTTTCTTT.

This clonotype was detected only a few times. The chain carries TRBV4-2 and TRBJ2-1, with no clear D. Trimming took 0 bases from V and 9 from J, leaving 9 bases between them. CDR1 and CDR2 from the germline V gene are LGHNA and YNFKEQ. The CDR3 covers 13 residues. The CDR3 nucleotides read TGTGCCAGCAGCCAAGACGGGTATACTGAGCAGTTCTTC. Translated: CASSQDGYTEQFF.

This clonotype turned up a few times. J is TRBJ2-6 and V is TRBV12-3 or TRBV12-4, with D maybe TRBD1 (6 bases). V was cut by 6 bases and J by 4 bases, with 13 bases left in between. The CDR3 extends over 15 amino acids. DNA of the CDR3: TGTGCCAGCAGGCCAGACAGGAAAGGGGCCAACGTCCTGACTTTC. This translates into CASRPDRKGANVLTF.

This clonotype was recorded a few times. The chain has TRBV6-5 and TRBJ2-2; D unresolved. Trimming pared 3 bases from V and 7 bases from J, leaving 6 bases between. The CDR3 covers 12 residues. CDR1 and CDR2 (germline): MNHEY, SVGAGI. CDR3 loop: CASSYADGELFF. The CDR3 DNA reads TGTGCCAGCAGTTATGCCGACGGGGAGCTGTTTTTT.

CDR3 DNA sequence: TGCAGTGCTAGTACAGGGGGCTTTCAGCCCCAGCATTTT. Its translation: CSASTGGFQPQHF. V gene TRBV20-1 combines with J gene TRBJ1-5, with TRBD1 identical over 9 bases. The CDR3 is made up of 13 amino acids. The ends lost 3 bases at V and 6 bases at J; junction bases unmatched: 3. CDR1 and CDR2 from the germline V gene are DFQATT and SNEGSKA (reference sequence).

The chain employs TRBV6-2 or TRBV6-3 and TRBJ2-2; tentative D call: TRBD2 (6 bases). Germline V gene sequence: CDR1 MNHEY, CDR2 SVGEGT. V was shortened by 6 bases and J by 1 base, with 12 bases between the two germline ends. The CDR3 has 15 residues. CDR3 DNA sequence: TGTGCCAGCAGAGCAGGGAGGAAGAACACCGGGGAGCTGTTTTTT. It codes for CASRAGRKNTGELFF.

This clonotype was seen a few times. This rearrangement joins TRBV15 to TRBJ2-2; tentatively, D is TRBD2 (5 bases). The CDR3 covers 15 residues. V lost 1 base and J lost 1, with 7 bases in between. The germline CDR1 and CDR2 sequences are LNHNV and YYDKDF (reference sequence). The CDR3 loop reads CATSRAGKNTGELFF. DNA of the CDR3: TGTGCCACCAGCAGAGCGGGGAAGAACACCGGGGAGCTGTTTTTT.

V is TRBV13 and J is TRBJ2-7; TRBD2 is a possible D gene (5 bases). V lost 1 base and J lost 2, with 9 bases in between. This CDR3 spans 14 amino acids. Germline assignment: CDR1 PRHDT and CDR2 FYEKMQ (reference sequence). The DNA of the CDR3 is TGTGCCAGCAGCTTAGTGGGAGCCCCCTACGAGCAGTACTTC. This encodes CASSLVGAPYEQYF.